One sample yielded the 19 T cell receptor beta chains listed below, sequenced in a study of shared clonotypes between healthy human individuals. Profiling relied on immunoSEQ multiplex PCR, and the TCRdb table lists in-frame clones only, not all of them. The table has approximately 2,000,000 clones, just under 95% seen once. The specimen was naive CD4+ T cells from PBMCs. The subset is: CD45RA+ positively selected. The origin of the receptors is a man aged 18 to 30 in good health. Some clones in this sample may be carry-over from other donors' samples.

This chain connects TRBV19 to TRBJ2-4; D is uncertain. From germline, CDR1 is LNHDA and CDR2 SQIVND (reference sequence). V lost 5 bases to trimming and J lost 0 bases, with 14 bases between them. The CDR3 spans 16 residues. CDR3 coding DNA: TGTGCCAGTAGTTCGAGTCAATTTCTAGCCAAAAACATTCAGTACTTC. Protein sequence: CASSSSQFLAKNIQYF.

The chain has TRBV6-5 and TRBJ1-2; tentatively, D is TRBD1 (5 bases). Germline-derived CDR1 and CDR2 are MNHEY and SVGAGI. The CDR3 is made up of 15 amino acids. V was trimmed by 0 bases and J by 8 bases, leaving 16 bases between them. This chain's CDR3 is CASSYSPAGRAGYTF. Here the CDR3 DNA reads TGTGCCAGCAGTTACTCTCCGGCGGGGCGTGCGGGCTACACCTTC.

The rearrangement uses TRBV2 and TRBJ1-1; 8 positions match TRBD1. This CDR3 is 11 amino acids long. Losses at the gene ends were 10 bases for V and 5 bases for J; bases not matched to a gene: 3. Germline V gene sequence: CDR1 SNHLY, CDR2 FYNNEI. CDR3 loop: CATTGVTEAFF. As DNA, the CDR3 is TGTGCCACGACAGGGGTGACTGAAGCTTTCTTT.

About this clone: In the same sample, other DNA sequences code for this CDR3. V gene TRBV28 combines with J gene TRBJ1-2; 9 nucleotides align to TRBD1. Germline V gene data show CDR1 as MDHEN and CDR2 as SYDVKM. This CDR3 spans 14 amino acids. The V segment lost 4 bases and the J segment 4 bases; nucleotides outside the gene matches: 4. CDR3 sequence reads: CASSSGTGFYGYTF. The CDR3 nucleotides read TGTGCCAGCAGTTCCGGGACAGGGTTCTATGGCTACACCTTC.

The chain links TRBV18 to TRBJ2-4; D gene unclear. V was trimmed by 3 bases and J by 0 bases, leaving 9 bases between them. The germline gives CDR1 KGHSH, CDR2 LQKENI. CDR3 size: 15 residues. CDR3 protein: CASSPALLAKNIQYF. The CDR3 DNA is TGTGCCAGCTCACCCGCTCTTCTAGCCAAAAACATTCAGTACTTC.

This clone has a single count. The V gene is TRBV5-1, the J gene TRBJ2-2; D may be TRBD1 or TRBD2 (5 bases each). Trimming cost V 5 bases and J 2 bases, with 13 bases left between them. Germline V lookup: CDR1 SGHRS, CDR2 YFSETQ. CDR3 length: 15 residues. In nucleotides, the CDR3 is TGCGCCAGCAGACGGGACGGAGGTAACACCGGGGAGCTGTTTTTT. This translates into CASRRDGGNTGELFF.

The rearrangement uses TRBV10-3 and TRBJ2-5; D call uncertain. The germline gives CDR1 ENHRY, CDR2 SYGVKD. The CDR3 is 15 amino acids. Between the trimmed V and J ends, which lost 3 bases and 1 base, there was a span of 12 bases. DNA for the CDR3: TGTGCCATCAGTGACTCCTCCCGGGCCCAAGAGACCCAGTACTTC. Its protein is CAISDSSRAQETQYF.

This sequence joins TRBV30 and TRBJ2-7, with 7 positions matching TRBD2. This CDR3 region has 12 residues. Germline V CDR1 and CDR2: GTSNPN, SVGIG (reference sequence). J was trimmed by 3 bases and V by 5 bases; bases with no gene match: 4. The CDR3 spells CAWGLVVYEQYF. The DNA for the CDR3 is TGTGCCTGGGGACTAGTGGTCTACGAGCAGTACTTC.

The chain has TRBV9 and TRBJ2-7, with 9 bases fitting TRBD2. Unmatched junction bases numbered 12, after V lost 0 bases and J lost 5 bases. The CDR3 runs 17 residues. The germline gives CDR1 SGDLS, CDR2 YYNGEE. The CDR3 sequence: CASSVGGSGSLADEQYF. As DNA, the CDR3 is TGTGCCAGCAGCGTAGGGGGTAGCGGGAGCCTTGCGGACGAGCAGTACTTC.

The table lists this clone with a count of one. V and J are TRBV7-9 and TRBJ2-7; TRBD2 agrees at 12 bases. Germline V gene sequence: CDR1 SEHNR, CDR2 FQNEAQ (reference sequence). This CDR3 spans 15 amino acids. The J segment lost 5 bases and the V segment lost 2 bases, leaving 4 bases of the junction unmatched. CDR3 sequence (DNA): TGTGCCAGCAGCTTACTAGCGGGAGGGAAGGACGAGCAGTACTTC. Translated: CASSLLAGGKDEQYF.

The rearrangement uses TRBV5-4 and TRBJ2-1, with TRBD2 matching over 9 bases. Per the germline V gene, CDR1 is SGHNT and CDR2 is YYREEE (reference sequence). The CDR3 has 15 amino acids. Losses at the gene ends were 1 base for V and 7 bases for J; bases not matched to a gene: 6. The CDR3 DNA is TGTGCCAGCAGCTTGTCTTCCCTAGCGGGAAATGAGCAGTTCTTC. This codes for CASSLSSLAGNEQFF.

Notes on this clone: The identical CDR3 is also encoded by other nucleotide sequences in the sample. The chain employs TRBV5-4 and TRBJ2-1; TRBD1 or TRBD2 may be the D gene (5 bases each). Trimming removed 0 bases at V and 1 base at J, with 11 bases between. CDR1 is SGHNT, CDR2 YYREEE, per germline (reference sequence). The CDR3 totals 16 residues. The CDR3 sequence: CASSLGGGGSYNEQFF. DNA for the CDR3: TGTGCCAGCAGCTTGGGGGGCGGCGGGTCCTACAATGAGCAGTTCTTC.

V gene TRBV2 combines with J gene TRBJ2-2, with 10 bases aligning to TRBD2. This CDR3 contains 14 residues. V trimming: 9 bases; J trimming: 6 bases; junction bases outside the gene matches: 7. The V gene's germline CDR1 is SNHLY and CDR2 FYNNEI. The CDR3 DNA reads as TGTGCCAGGGGAGGGACTAGCGATCCCGGGGAGCTGTTTTTT. Amino acids: CARGGTSDPGELFF.

The chain has TRBV7-2 and TRBJ2-5; a weak D match, TRBD2 (6 bases). Trimming pared 1 base from V and 5 bases from J, leaving 14 bases between. Germline lookup yields CDR1 SGHTA and CDR2 FQGNSA. This CDR3 is 15 amino acids long. CDR3 DNA sequence: TGTGCCAGCAGCTTAGGTTCCGGGGACTGGGAGACCCAGTACTTC. Translation: CASSLGSGDWETQYF.

This rearrangement joins TRBV5-1 to TRBJ2-7; 15 bases fit TRBD2. The V segment lost 0 bases and the J segment 4 bases; nucleotides outside the gene matches: 5. Germline CDR1 and CDR2: SGHRS and YFSETQ. CDR3 length: 17 amino acids. CDR3 loop: CASSLEGLAGGLYEQYF. The CDR3 DNA reads TGCGCCAGCAGCTTGGAAGGACTAGCGGGAGGGCTGTACGAGCAGTACTTC. The full variable domain, with the rest looked up from reference TRBV5-1 and TRBJ2-7, is KAGVTQTPRYLIKTRGQQVTLSCSPISGHRSVSWYQQTPGQGLQFLFEYFSETQRNKGNFPGRFSGRQFSNSRSEMNVSTLELGDSALYLCASSLEGLAGGLYEQYFGPGTRLTVT.

J is TRBJ2-7 and V is TRBV2; 8 bases line up with TRBD1. The CDR3 spans 15 residues. V shed 4 bases and J 7 bases; nucleotides not matched to a gene: 12. Germline V gene data show CDR1 as SNHLY and CDR2 as FYNNEI. As DNA, the CDR3 is TGTGCCAGCAGTGGTCGAGCCACCAGGGGGCTGGAGCAGTACTTC. This encodes CASSGRATRGLEQYF.

Remarks on this clone: The same CDR3 arises from other DNA sequences in this sample as well. This sequence joins TRBV5-1 and TRBJ2-1; TRBD1 might be the D (5 bases). This CDR3 has 15 residues. V shed 0 bases and J shed 0 bases, with 7 bases lying between them. In germline, CDR1 is SGHRS, CDR2 YFSETQ. The CDR3 spells CASSLDRSSYNEQFF. CDR3 bases: TGCGCCAGCAGCTTGGACAGGAGCTCCTACAATGAGCAGTTCTTC.

V usage is TRBV7-9 and J usage is TRBJ2-2; 11 bases are a match to TRBD2. The germline V gene has CDR1 SEHNR and CDR2 FQNEAQ (reference sequence). The CDR3 is made up of 16 amino acids. The J segment lost 2 bases and the V segment lost 8 bases, leaving 7 bases of the junction unmatched. As DNA, the CDR3 is TGTGCCAGCGGAAAGGGACTAGCGGTCAACACCGGGGAGCTGTTTTTT. Translated: CASGKGLAVNTGELFF.

The rearrangement joins TRBV7-9 to TRBJ2-7; D tentatively fits TRBD1 or TRBD2 (5 bases each). Germline lookup yields CDR1 SEHNR and CDR2 FQNEAQ (reference sequence). CDR3 length: 14 residues. Trimming left V 5 bases short and J 2 bases short, with 13 bases between. The CDR3 coding sequence is TGTGCCAGCAGCCCGGGACGCTTACCCTACGAGCAGTACTTC. Translated: CASSPGRLPYEQYF.